The rows below give T cell receptor beta chains drawn from one sample of a study of OX40 agonist ivuxolimab in advanced cancers. Profiled with immunoSEQ multiplex PCR; TCRdb holds only in-frame clones, not every one. Of approximately 76,000 clones in the sample, approximately 89% are singletons; the top ten hold 0.6% to 0.8%. Sample: CD4+ or CD8+ T cells sorted from blood, taken in a trial of the OX40 agonist ivuxolimab. Receptor source: an adult with an advanced solid tumor such as melanoma, head and neck, liver or kidney cancer. Each CDR3 is given with its conserved first and last residue. The D gene is left open where the match is weak. Only some rows state a clone size, as once, few, many or a class for expanded clones.

cdr3_nt cdr3_aa d_call j_call v_call clone_size
TGTGCCAGCAGCGTAGAACAGGGGGTGGGAGACATTCAGTACTTC CASSVEQGVGDIQYF TRBD1 TRBJ2-4 TRBV9 -
TGTGCCAGCAGCTTCGTAGGAGTTAACACCATATATTTT CASSFVGVNTIYF - TRBJ1-3 TRBV5-6 -
TGTGCCAGCAGTGAAACGGTTGCGGGGGGCGGGAACACTGAAGCTTTCTTT CASSETVAGGGNTEAFF - TRBJ1-1 TRBV2 -
TGTGCCAGCAGTCTGCACCAGAGTAACACTGAAGCTTTCTTT CASSLHQSNTEAFF - TRBJ1-1 TRBV27 -
TGTGCCAGCTCACCACCCGCAGGCATCCTTGGTGAGCAGTTCTTC CASSPPAGILGEQFF - TRBJ2-1 TRBV18 -
TGTGCCAGTTCGAGGGGGGAGGGGTTCGAGCAGTACTTC CASSRGEGFEQYF - TRBJ2-7 TRBV7-9 -
TGTGCCAGCAGCCCACAAGATACGCAGTATTTT CASSPQDTQYF - TRBJ2-3 TRBV7-9 -
TGCGCCAGCAGCCAGGAGGGGTTTTCCTACAATGAGCAGTTCTTC CASSQEGFSYNEQFF - TRBJ2-1 TRBV4-3 -
TGTGCCAGTAGTACCCCCTCGTCGGGAGTGAGGGAAAAACTGTTTTTT CASSTPSSGVREKLFF - TRBJ1-4 TRBV19 -
TGTGCCAGCAGCTATACAGGGGGCATCGGCTACACCTTC CASSYTGGIGYTF TRBD1 TRBJ1-2 TRBV7-9 -
TGTGCCAGCAGAGAAGGGACTTCCAAAAACATTCAGTACTTC CASREGTSKNIQYF - TRBJ2-4 TRBV6-1 -
TGTGCCAGCAGCTTATCCTCCGGGACAGCTAATGGCTACACCTTC CASSLSSGTANGYTF TRBD1 TRBJ1-2 TRBV7-9 -
TGTGCCAGCAGTTCGGGGCTGGCGGGCTACACCTTC CASSSGLAGYTF - TRBJ1-2 TRBV6-5 -
TGTGCCAGCAGTGTACTGGGAAACACCATATATTTT CASSVLGNTIYF - TRBJ1-3 TRBV28 -
TGTGCCAGCAGTGAAGAGACAGCTCCTAACTATGGCTACACCTTC CASSEETAPNYGYTF - TRBJ1-2 TRBV6-1 -
TGTGCCAGCAGGCTAGGGGGGACTGAAGCTTTCTTT CASRLGGTEAFF - TRBJ1-1 TRBV6-5 -
TGTGCCAGCAGTTTCCGACTGCTGAACACTGAAGCTTTCTTT CASSFRLLNTEAFF - TRBJ1-1 TRBV27 -
TGTGCCAGCAGCAAAGAGAAGGCAGGGGAAGCCAAAAACATTCAGTACTTC CASSKEKAGEAKNIQYF - TRBJ2-4 TRBV21-1 few
TGTGCCAGCATCTTAGTCAATGAGCAGTTCTTC CASILVNEQFF - TRBJ2-1 TRBV2 -
TGTGCCAGCCGAAGACAAGGGCAAAACACCGGGGAGCTGTTTTTT CASRRQGQNTGELFF - TRBJ2-2 TRBV2 -
TGTGCCAGCACCACAACTTATCGAGCGGCGACGAACTCCTACAATGAGCAGTTCTTC CASTTTYRAATNSYNEQFF - TRBJ2-1 TRBV9 -
TGCGCCAGCAGTGACTTAGGACTAGCGGGGAGCTCCTACAATGAGCAGTTCTTC CASSDLGLAGSSYNEQFF TRBD2 TRBJ2-1 TRBV10-1 -
TGTGCCAGCAGTTACGCCCAAGAGACCCAGTACTTC CASSYAQETQYF - TRBJ2-5 TRBV6-6 -
TGTGCCAGCAGAAACCAGGGGGTATCGGGCTATGGCTACACCTTC CASRNQGVSGYGYTF TRBD1 TRBJ1-2 TRBV6-5 -
TGTGCCAGCAGCGCCAATGAAGATCAGCCCCAGCATTTT CASSANEDQPQHF - TRBJ1-5 TRBV9 once
TGTGCCAGCAGTTACTCTGGGACAGTTGAAGCTTTCTTT CASSYSGTVEAFF TRBD1 TRBJ1-1 TRBV6-5 -
TGTGCCAGCAGCCAAGACAGGCAGACGACTGGGGCCAACGTCCTGACTTTC CASSQDRQTTGANVLTF - TRBJ2-6 TRBV4-2 -
TGTGCCAGCAGTACCTCCCGGGCCTCTACATTTTACGAGCAGTACTTC CASSTSRASTFYEQYF - TRBJ2-7 TRBV27 -
TGTGCCACCAGCAGAGTAAAAAACACTGAAGCTTTCTTT CATSRVKNTEAFF - TRBJ1-1 TRBV15 -
TGTGCCATCAGGGAGACCCGCGGGAACACTGAAGCTTTCTTT CAIRETRGNTEAFF - TRBJ1-1 TRBV10-3 -
TGTGCCAGCAGTTACTCAGGAGGGGACACTGAAGCTTTCTTT CASSYSGGDTEAFF - TRBJ1-1 TRBV6-5 few
TGTGCCAGCAGATCGAGGGGGGCACCTAGCACAGATACGCAGTATTTT CASRSRGAPSTDTQYF - TRBJ2-3 TRBV27 -
TGCGCCAGCAGCCAAGATCGGCAGGCTCAAAGGGGTGAAAAACTGTTTTTT CASSQDRQAQRGEKLFF - TRBJ1-4 TRBV4-3 once
TGTGCCAGTTCAATTTCTGGAAACACCATATATTTT CASSISGNTIYF - TRBJ1-3 TRBV7-8 -
TGCAGCGTTCGGGTGGGGGGAAACACCATATATTTT CSVRVGGNTIYF - TRBJ1-3 TRBV29-1 once
TGTGCCAGCTCCCCGACAGGGGGGCCCGAGCAGTACTTC CASSPTGGPEQYF TRBD1 TRBJ2-7 TRBV18 -
TGTGCCTGCGGGACTATTTCAGGTCAGCCCCAGCATTTT CACGTISGQPQHF - TRBJ1-5 TRBV30 -
TGTGCCAGTGGCCCTAGGACTAGCGGGAGTAGCGGGGAGCTGTTTTTT CASGPRTSGSSGELFF TRBD2 TRBJ2-2 TRBV19 -
TGCGCCAGCCGCTTTGACAATGAGCAGTTCTTC CASRFDNEQFF - TRBJ2-1 TRBV5-1 -
TGTGCCAGCAGCAGCACCGTGGATACGCAGTATTTT CASSSTVDTQYF - TRBJ2-3 TRBV28 -
TGTGCCAGCAGCGCCGGGGTTGCTGGAAAACTGTTTTTT CASSAGVAGKLFF - TRBJ1-4 TRBV5-4 once
TGTGCCTCGGGGGCTAGCGGGGGCCACGAGCAGTACTTC CASGASGGHEQYF TRBD2 TRBJ2-7 TRBV6-1 -
TGTGCCAGCAGCTCCTACCAGCGGGCCTACACCGGGGAGCTGTTTTTT CASSSYQRAYTGELFF - TRBJ2-2 TRBV5-6 -
TGTGCCAGCAGCTCATGGACAGGTCAAGAGACCCAGTACTTC CASSSWTGQETQYF TRBD1 TRBJ2-5 TRBV7-8 -
TGTGCCAGCAGGAACCCGAATCAGCCCCAGCATTTT CASRNPNQPQHF - TRBJ1-5 TRBV6-1 few
TGTGCCAGCAACCCAGACAGGGGGCGCCTGTTCTTC CASNPDRGRLFF TRBD1 TRBJ2-1 TRBV25-1 -
TGTGCCAGCTCACCTATGGCGGGGCAGGCCTACGAGCAGTACTTC CASSPMAGQAYEQYF - TRBJ2-7 TRBV18 -
TGTGCCAGCAGTGGGGACAGGGGGAAAATTGGCTACACCTTC CASSGDRGKIGYTF TRBD1 TRBJ1-2 TRBV2 -
TGTGCCAGTACCGACGATTCAGTTAGCTCTGGAAACACCATATATTTT CASTDDSVSSGNTIYF - TRBJ1-3 TRBV19 -
TGTGCCAGTTCCCGGGAAGACAACACTGAAGCTTTCTTT CASSREDNTEAFF - TRBJ1-1 TRBV9 -
TGCGCCAGCAGCCTAGACGGACAGGGAACCTACGAGCAGTACTTC CASSLDGQGTYEQYF TRBD1 TRBJ2-7 TRBV5-1 -
TGTGCCAGCAGCTTCGGCGGCACCACAGATACGCAGTATTTT CASSFGGTTDTQYF - TRBJ2-3 TRBV11-2 -
TGTGCCAGCAGGATGGAGGGGAGAACCAATAATTCACCCCTCCACTTT CASRMEGRTNNSPLHF - TRBJ1-6 TRBV28 -
TGTGCCAGCAGCGTAGGTGGAGCGGGGGGGCTCTACAATGAGCAGTTCTTC CASSVGGAGGLYNEQFF TRBD2 TRBJ2-1 TRBV9 once
TGCGCCAGCAGCCAAGGGGACAGGGATTCTTTCGGTGGCTACACCTTC CASSQGDRDSFGGYTF TRBD1 TRBJ1-2 TRBV4-3 -
TGTGCCAGCAGTGTACAGGGGAACCAGCCCCAGCATTTT CASSVQGNQPQHF TRBD1 TRBJ1-5 TRBV6-5 -
TGTGCCACCAGGGATGGTGGGGGGCCTTCCCAAGAGACCCAGTACTTC CATRDGGGPSQETQYF - TRBJ2-5 TRBV15 -
TGTGCCAGCAGCCCTCCCGGACTAGCGGTTTCCTACGAGCAGTACTTC CASSPPGLAVSYEQYF TRBD2 TRBJ2-7 TRBV5-6 -
TGTGCCAGCAAATTCAGGGGGGAGACCCAGTACTTC CASKFRGETQYF TRBD1 TRBJ2-5 TRBV2 -